The 25 T cell receptor beta chains given below trace back to one sample, sequenced in a study of CD8+CD57+ T cells in acquired aplastic anemia. Investigators profiled TCR beta VDJ and CDR3 from genomic DNA template. TCRdb re-analysed the reads in MiXCR, keeping a single row per CDR3 protein. The repertoire consists of around 230,000 distinct CDR3 sequences, with under 65% occurring once and the leading ten covering 25% to 30%. The source material was sorted CD4+, CD8+, or CD8+CD57+ T cells (not recorded which) from PBMCs. The receptor source for this set is a human donor in good health.

The chain combines TRBV7-8 with TRBJ2-1; D might be TRBD2 (7 bases). Trimming took off 5 bases at V and 10 bases at J, with 21 bases between the two ends. The germline gives CDR1 SGHVS, CDR2 FQNEAQ. This CDR3 contains 15 residues. The CDR3: CASSPEGGATSEQFF. Here the CDR3 DNA reads TGTGCCAGCAGCCCAGAGGGGGGGGCCACCTCGGAGCAGTTCTTC.

This clonotype was seen more than once but under ten times. CDR3 amino acids: CASSVQGSSLHF. In DNA form, the CDR3 reads TGTGCCAGCAGCGTCCAGGGGTCCTCCCTCCACTTT. The V call is TRBV9, the J call TRBJ1-6; tentatively, D is TRBD1 (6 bases). CDR3 length: 12 residues. Germline V gene lookup returns CDR1 SGDLS and CDR2 YYNGEE. Trimming removed 2 bases from V and 14 bases from J, with 11 bases in between.

This rearrangement joins TRBV7-8 to TRBJ2-7; TRBD1 might be the D (6 bases). Germline V gene data show CDR1 as SGHVS and CDR2 as FQNEAQ. V was shortened by 5 bases and J by 6 bases, with 14 bases between the two germline ends. The CDR3 runs 13 residues. CDR3 residues: CASSLQGMSEQYF. The CDR3 DNA follows: TGTGCCAGCAGCCTACAGGGCATGAGCGAGCAGTACTTC.

The V and J genes are TRBV7-9 and TRBJ1-6, with 11 bases fitting TRBD1. The CDR3 extends over 12 amino acids. Germline values: CDR1 SEHNR, CDR2 FQNEAQ (reference sequence). The J segment lost 16 bases and the V segment lost 4 bases, leaving 3 bases of the junction unmatched. CDR3 bases: TGTGCCAGCAGCTCTGGACAGGGGGCTCTCCACTTT. Protein sequence: CASSSGQGALHF.

The table lists this clonotype with a few counts. The chain uses TRBV10-1 and TRBJ2-7; D call uncertain. Trimming left V 4 bases short and J 7 bases short, with 14 bases between. This CDR3 has 13 amino acids. The germline V gene has CDR1 WNHNN and CDR2 SYGVQD (reference sequence). In DNA form, the CDR3 reads TGCGCCAGCAGTGTAGGACCGTTTGGGGAGCAGTACTTC. Protein sequence: CASSVGPFGEQYF.

The DNA of the CDR3 is TGTGCCAGCAGCCTACAGGGACAGGGCCGCAATCAGCCCCAGCATTTT. It specifies CASSLQGQGRNQPQHF. The chain carries TRBV7-2 and TRBJ1-5; 9 nucleotides line up with TRBD1. The CDR3 has 16 residues. V gave up 5 bases and J gave up 2 bases; unmatched junction bases: 7. CDR1 and CDR2 from the germline V gene are SGHTA and FQGNSA.

The chain uses TRBV7-9 and TRBJ2-7; D unresolved. The CDR3 loop spans 13 amino acids. The ends were cut back, 1 base at V and 7 bases at J, with 11 bases in the middle. Germline CDR1 is SEHNR and CDR2 is FQNEAQ (reference sequence). The CDR3 coding sequence is TGTGCCAGCAGCTTAGGGCCCATTATGGAGCAGTACTTC. Translation: CASSLGPIMEQYF.

Turning to this clonotype: Relative to the germline gene, one junction end is altered; a read error may explain this. V and J are TRBV4-1 and TRBJ2-7; no reliable D call. The CDR3 contains 12 residues. Germline lookup yields CDR1 MGHRA and CDR2 YSYEKL. CDR3 loop: CAGSEPNYEQYF. DNA for the CDR3: TGCGCCGGCAGCGAACCGAACTACGAGCAGTACTTC.

This clonotype was picked up many times. This chain uses TRBV12-5 with TRBJ1-3; D is unresolved. Germline CDR1 and CDR2: LGHNT and FRNRAP. This CDR3 is built from 14 residues. V was clipped by 5 bases and J by 2 bases, with 10 bases between them. CDR3 region: CASGIAGPGNTIYF. The DNA of the CDR3 is TGTGCTAGTGGTATCGCCGGTCCTGGAAACACCATATATTTT.

The chain uses TRBV10-1 and TRBJ1-6; D is unresolved. With 3 bases removed from V and 4 bases from J, the gap between germline ends came to 10 bases. Germline assignment: CDR1 WNHNN and CDR2 SYGVQD (reference sequence). The length of the CDR3 is 15 residues. Here the CDR3 reads CASSDMVLYNSPLHF. CDR3 in DNA: TGCGCCAGCAGTGATATGGTCTTATATAATTCACCCCTCCACTTT.

As to this clonotype: A much larger clone differs by one base, so this may be a read error. This rearrangement joins TRBV7-3 to TRBJ2-1; D not certain. V lost 3 bases and J lost 3, with 12 bases in between. The CDR3 is 15 amino acids. Germline CDR1 and CDR2: SGHTA and FQGTGA. Here the CDR3 DNA reads TGTGCCAGCAGCTTGGCGGTATACTTCTACAATGAGCAGTTCTTC. This encodes CASSLAVYFYNEQFF.

The sample holds a few counts of this clonotype. The chain joins TRBV7-9 to TRBJ2-3; D gene uncertain. V was clipped by 5 bases and J by 4 bases, with 10 bases between them. Germline V gives CDR1 SEHNR, CDR2 FQNEAQ (reference sequence). The CDR3 has 13 amino acids. This CDR3 reads CASSPKWADTQYF. CDR3 bases: TGTGCCAGCAGCCCGAAGTGGGCAGATACGCAGTATTTT.

This clonotype was counted only a few times. The chain recombines TRBV20-1 with TRBJ1-2; D is possibly TRBD1 (6 bases). V lost 1 base and J lost 1, with 13 bases in between. Germline V gene data show CDR1 as DFQATT and CDR2 as SNEGSKA (reference sequence). CDR3 length: 15 amino acids. CDR3 protein: CSARVWTALNYGYTF. The CDR3 DNA sequence: TGCAGTGCTAGAGTCTGGACAGCCCTTAACTATGGCTACACCTTC.

V gene TRBV2 combines with J gene TRBJ1-1, with D perhaps matching TRBD1 (5 bases). V shed 6 bases and J shed 0 bases, with 11 bases lying between them. CDR1 is SNHLY, CDR2 FYNNEI, per germline. This CDR3 has 14 amino acids. CDR3 in DNA: TGTGCCAGCAGGGCGACAGTCATGAACACTGAAGCTTTCTTT. This encodes CASRATVMNTEAFF.

This clonotype was seen repeatedly, ten times or more. The chain carries TRBV27 and TRBJ2-1, with 9 nucleotides matching TRBD2. After removal of 4 bases from V and 9 bases from J, the junction contained 7 bases not matched to a gene. The CDR3 sequence is 14 residues long. Germline loops: CDR1 MNHEY, CDR2 SMNVEV (reference sequence). CDR3 region: CASSSGLAASEQFF. CDR3 sequence (DNA): TGTGCCAGCAGTTCGGGACTAGCTGCATCTGAGCAGTTCTTC.

V gene TRBV12-3 or TRBV12-4 combines with J gene TRBJ1-1, with a possible D match to TRBD1 (6 bases). Between the trimmed V and J ends, which lost 4 bases and 6 bases, there was a span of 15 bases. CDR3 length: 14 amino acids. CDR3 protein: CASSSPLRQAEAFF. The CDR3 nucleotides are TGTGCCAGCAGTTCCCCCCTACGACAGGCTGAAGCTTTCTTT.

This clonotype was detected ten times or more. CDR3 region: CATSREIYSYEQYF. CDR3 coding DNA: TGTGCCACCAGCAGAGAGATCTACTCCTACGAGCAGTACTTC. The chain links TRBV15 to TRBJ2-7; the D is unclear. The CDR3 has 14 amino acids. The germline V gene encodes CDR1 LNHNV and CDR2 YYDKDF (reference sequence). Trimming cost V 0 bases and J 0 bases, with 6 bases left between them.

The chain combines TRBV2 with TRBJ1-5; 9 positions match TRBD1. This CDR3 is 15 amino acids long. Germline V CDR1 and CDR2: SNHLY, FYNNEI. Trimming took 3 bases from V and 5 from J; bases not matched to a gene: 5. The CDR3 spells CASSETGQGDQPQHF. The CDR3 nucleotides are TGTGCCAGCAGTGAGACGGGACAGGGAGATCAGCCCCAGCATTTT.

This clonotype has more than one count but fewer than ten. The chain joins TRBV7-9 to TRBJ2-1, with 7 bases that match TRBD2. The CDR3 is made up of 13 amino acids. Germline CDR1 is SEHNR and CDR2 is FQNEAQ (reference sequence). In nucleotides, the CDR3 is TGTGCAGGAAAGCGGGACTCCTACAATGAGCAGTTCTTC. Its translation: CAGKRDSYNEQFF. The full variable domain, rest sourced from reference TRBV7-9 and TRBJ2-1, is DTGVSQNPRHKITKRGQNVTFRCDPISEHNRLYWYRQTLGQGPEFLTYFQNEAQLEKSRLLSDRFSAERPKGSFSTLEIQRTEQGDSAMYLCAGKRDSYNEQFFGPGTRLTVL.

The V call is TRBV19, the J call TRBJ1-1, with D unclear. Per the germline V gene, CDR1 is LNHDA and CDR2 is SQIVND (reference sequence). The V end was cut by 7 bases, the J end by 7 bases, with 13 bases between. This CDR3 comprises 12 residues. The CDR3 DNA reads as TGTGCCAGTACCCAGAGATGGGGTGAAGCTTTCTTT. This translates into CASTQRWGEAFF.

CDR3 protein: CASSFHSSGPTEAFF. The CDR3 DNA is TGTGCCAGCAGTTTCCACTCGAGCGGACCCACTGAAGCTTTCTTT. The V and J genes are TRBV12-3 or TRBV12-4 and TRBJ1-1; no definite D call. This CDR3 is 15 amino acids long. V was cut by 3 bases and J by 4 bases, with 15 bases left in between.

This clonotype has a handful of counts. The chain links TRBV27 to TRBJ2-1; 7 bases agree with TRBD2. CDR3 size: 13 residues. Per germline, CDR1 MNHEY and CDR2 SMNVEV (reference sequence). The junction had 4 bases not matched to a gene; V was cut back by 7 bases and J by 4 bases. The CDR3 DNA is TGTGCCAGCAACAGCGGGGAATACAATGAGCAGTTCTTC. This gives the protein CASNSGEYNEQFF.

This clonotype was detected a few times. The rearrangement uses TRBV29-1 and TRBJ2-1; 7 nucleotides line up with TRBD1. From germline, CDR1 is SQVTM and CDR2 ANQGSEA. This CDR3 has 13 residues. V shed 4 bases, J shed 6 bases, and the junction held 6 bases outside the gene matches. The CDR3 nucleotides read TGCAGCGTTGGACAGGGTAAAGGCAATGAGCAGTTCTTC. Translating it yields CSVGQGKGNEQFF.

This sequence joins TRBV7-3 and TRBJ1-5; a possible D gene is TRBD1 (6 bases). This CDR3 region has 13 residues. V was trimmed by 5 bases and J by 6 bases, leaving 11 bases between them. Germline V gives CDR1 SGHTA, CDR2 FQGTGA. The CDR3 sequence is CASSLGGSQPQHF. The CDR3 region has the DNA TGTGCCAGCAGCCTGGGGGGCAGTCAGCCCCAGCATTTT.

As regards this clonotype: A much larger clone differs by one base, so this may be a read error. The chain uses TRBV6-2 or TRBV6-3 and TRBJ2-7, with D tentatively TRBD1 (6 bases). The germline gives CDR1 MNHEY, CDR2 SVGEGT. V lost 7 bases and J lost 9, with 22 bases in between. The CDR3 spans 14 residues. The CDR3: CASNTHRDNLSQYF. The CDR3 nucleotides are TGTGCCAGCAATACCCACCGGGACAATCTGTCGCAGTACTTC.